Sequencing of this TCR beta chain was carried out in a study of PD-L1 blockade in urothelial cancer. Turning to the study itself: Patients with male sex and bladder-origin urothelial cancer accounted for most of the 29 enrolled. Blood analysis took place 3 weeks (second dose) and 6 weeks after treatment start. General observations from the study: Those with durable benefit had larger increases in tumor-associated blood clones at 3 weeks.

Each individual provided 1 to 8 samples (taken pretreatment and on-treatment). As concerns this clone: Its antigen is as yet unknown.

Profiling relied on immunoSEQ multiplex PCR, and the TCRdb table lists in-frame clones only, not all of them. The sample includes 45,000 or so clones, roughly 78% seen only once; the top ten take less than 3.5%. The specimen comprised PBMCs, sampled around atezolizumab (anti-PD-L1) treatment. The sequence was obtained from a man in his sixties or seventies with urothelial cancer.

CDR3 nucleotides: TGTGCCAGTAGTGGGACAGGGTTGTTGGATGAAAAACTGTTTTTT. Protein: CASSGTGLLDEKLFF. V usage is TRBV19 and J usage is TRBJ1-4; 9 positions agree with TRBD1. V lost 5 bases to trimming and J lost 6 bases; unmatched junction nucleotides: 7. This CDR3 spans 15 amino acids. Germline V CDR1 and CDR2: LNHDA, SQIVND (reference sequence).